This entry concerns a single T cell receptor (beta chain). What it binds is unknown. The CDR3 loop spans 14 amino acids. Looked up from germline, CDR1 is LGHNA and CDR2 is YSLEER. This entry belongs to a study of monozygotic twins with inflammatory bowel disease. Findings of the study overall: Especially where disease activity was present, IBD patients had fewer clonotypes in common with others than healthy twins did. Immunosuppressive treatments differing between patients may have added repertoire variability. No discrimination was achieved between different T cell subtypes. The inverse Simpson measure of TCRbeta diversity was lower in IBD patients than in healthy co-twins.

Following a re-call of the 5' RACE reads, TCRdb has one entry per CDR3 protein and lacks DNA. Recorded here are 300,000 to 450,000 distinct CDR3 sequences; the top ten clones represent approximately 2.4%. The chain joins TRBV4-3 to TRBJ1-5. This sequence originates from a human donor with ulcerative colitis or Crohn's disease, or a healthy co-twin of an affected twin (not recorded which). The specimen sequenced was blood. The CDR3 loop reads CASSQSSLNQPQHF.